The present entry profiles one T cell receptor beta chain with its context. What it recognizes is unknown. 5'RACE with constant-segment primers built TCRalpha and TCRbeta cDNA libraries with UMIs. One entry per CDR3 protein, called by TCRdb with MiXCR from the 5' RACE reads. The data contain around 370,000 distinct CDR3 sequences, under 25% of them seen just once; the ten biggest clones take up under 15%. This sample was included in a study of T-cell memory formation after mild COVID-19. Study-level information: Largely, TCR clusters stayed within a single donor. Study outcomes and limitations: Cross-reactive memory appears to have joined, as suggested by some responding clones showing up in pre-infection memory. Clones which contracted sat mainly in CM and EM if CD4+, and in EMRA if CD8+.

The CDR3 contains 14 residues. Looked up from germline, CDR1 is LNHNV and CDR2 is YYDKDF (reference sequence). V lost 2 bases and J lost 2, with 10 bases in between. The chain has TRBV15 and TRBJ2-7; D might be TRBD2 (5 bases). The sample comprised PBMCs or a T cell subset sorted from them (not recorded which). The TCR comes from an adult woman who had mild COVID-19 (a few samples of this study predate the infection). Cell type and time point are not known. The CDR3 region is CATSRKLGPYEQYF. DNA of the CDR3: TGTGCCACCAGCAGAAAACTAGGTCCCTACGAGCAGTACTTC. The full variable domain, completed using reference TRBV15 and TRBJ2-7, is DAMVIQNPRYQVTQFGKPVTLSCSQTLNHNVMYWYQQKSSQAPKLLFHYYDKDFNNEADTPDNFQSRRPNTSFCFLDIRSPGLGDTAMYLCATSRKLGPYEQYFGPGTRLTVT.